The rows below give T cell receptor beta chains drawn from one sample of a study of T cells after posttransplantation cyclophosphamide. Measured with immunoSEQ multiplex PCR; TCRdb has only the in-frame clones, and not every one. The sample has some 66,000 clones; just under 95% are singletons. Sequenced material: PBMCs. The receptors were sampled from a woman aged 25 to 39 in good health and a related stem cell transplant donor. The CDR3 runs from the conserved cysteine through the conserved F or W.

>TRBV5-6|TRBJ1-2
CASSLFGFRDGYTF
>TRBV11-2|TRBJ2-2
CGSGGQGATGELFF
>TRBV19|TRBJ2-2
CASSTDRVGTGELFF
>TRBV27|TRBJ2-7
CASSSPSGGRYEQYF
>TRBV7-9|TRBJ1-2
CASSLSRNTGRYGYTF
>TRBV6-6|TRBJ2-7
CASSLAGLSYEQYF
>TRBV5-4|TRBJ2-1
CASSFRAGYEQFF
>TRBV28|TRBJ2-7
CASSSTGQMNYEQYF
>TRBV7-9|TRBJ2-1
CASSRTPGGDNEQFF
>TRBV4-1|TRBJ2-7
CASSQDQGGEQYF
>TRBV4-1|TRBJ2-7
CASSQDDPSPSYEQYF
>TRBV9|TRBJ1-1
CASSEGPGTEAFF
>TRBV7-2|TRBJ2-7
CASSLGGSKAYEQYF
>TRBV5-6|TRBJ2-1
CASSLVDRDPRNNEQFF
>TRBV2|TRBJ2-7
CASTLRGASSREQYF
>TRBV28|TRBJ1-2
CASTDLDSNYGYTF
>TRBV6-5|TRBJ2-3
CASSYRNRATDTQYF
>TRBV7-8|TRBJ2-7
CASSFFPPGHYEQYF
>TRBV7-8|TRBJ1-4
CASSSGQGGREKLFF
>TRBV18|TRBJ2-5
CASSPPGEGRETQYF
>TRBV5-4|TRBJ2-7
CASSTGLDTTYEQYF
>TRBV4-1|TRBJ2-1
CASSQGLAGANEQFF
>TRBV7-2|TRBJ1-4
CASSLGGNEKLFF
>TRBV2|TRBJ1-5
CASGRDRINQPQHF